These 30 T cell receptor beta chains were sequenced from one sample in a study of CD8 T cells in ankylosing spondylitis. TCRdb redid the calling of the 5' RACE reads with MiXCR, one entry per CDR3 protein. Of 69,000 or so distinct CDR3 sequences in the sample, about 5% were seen once. The specimen sequenced was blood, either unsorted or a sorted T cell fraction (not recorded which). The receptors were gathered from a male donor with ankylosing spondylitis or in good health (not recorded which).

The sample holds many counts of this clonotype. The V gene is TRBV20-1, the J gene TRBJ2-3; 13 bases map to TRBD2. The CDR3 has 15 residues. Looked up from germline, CDR1 is DFQATT and CDR2 is SNEGSKA (reference sequence). V was clipped by 5 bases and J by 0 bases; unmatched bases: 2. In nucleotides, the CDR3 is TGCAGTGCTGGGGGACTAGCGGGGAGCACAGATACGCAGTATTTT. Translation gives CSAGGLAGSTDTQYF.

This clonotype appeared many times. The gene calls are TRBV20-1 and TRBJ2-5; no definite D call. Germline CDR1 is DFQATT and CDR2 is SNEGSKA (reference sequence). V was cut by 0 bases and J by 5 bases, with 13 bases left in between. The CDR3 has 14 amino acids. The CDR3 DNA reads TGCAGTGCTAGAGAAGCCTACCTGGGCGAGACCCAGTACTTC. This sequence encodes CSAREAYLGETQYF.

There are many counts of this clonotype. The chain links TRBV14 to TRBJ2-7; maybe TRBD2 (5 bases). The CDR3 has 14 residues. CDR1 and CDR2 (germline): SGHDN, FVKESK. V lost 3 bases, J lost 5 bases, and 14 bases lay in between. The CDR3: CASSHGGIGNEQYF. The CDR3 bases are TGTGCCAGCAGCCATGGAGGAATTGGGAACGAGCAGTACTTC.

With regard to this clonotype: A clone one base away is much larger, so this may be a read error. The CDR3 spells CTSIKCHEQYF. CDR3 nucleotides: TGTACCAGCATTAAGTGCCACGAGCAGTACTTC. This rearrangement joins TRBV21-1 to TRBJ2-7. TRBV21-1 is a listed pseudogene. The CDR3 extends over 11 amino acids.

This clonotype was recorded many times. The chain recombines TRBV3-1 with TRBJ2-1; 8 positions agree with TRBD1. The V gene's germline CDR1 is LGHDT and CDR2 YNNKEL (reference sequence). The CDR3 is 14 residues long. V dropped 1 base and J dropped 7; count of bases not matched to a gene: 3. CDR3: CASSQGQGRNEQFF. The CDR3 nucleotides are TGTGCCAGCAGCCAAGGACAGGGGCGGAATGAGCAGTTCTTC.

This clonotype was seen repeatedly, ten times or more. This chain uses TRBV14 with TRBJ2-5; TRBD2 matches 9 bases. The CDR3 runs 16 residues. V dropped 4 bases and J dropped 5; count of bases not matched to a gene: 11. Germline V lookup: CDR1 SGHDN, CDR2 FVKESK. CDR3 bases: TGTGCCAGCAGCCGTAGACTAGCGGAACGAGGGGAGACCCAGTACTTC. Encoded protein: CASSRRLAERGETQYF.

At least ten counts were recorded for this clonotype. V and J are TRBV18 and TRBJ1-2; D not certain. CDR3 size: 15 residues. Per germline, CDR1 KGHSH and CDR2 LQKENI. The ends were cut back, 4 bases at V and 0 bases at J, with 12 bases in the middle. The CDR3 region is CASSRGRAANYGYTF. DNA for the CDR3: TGTGCCAGCTCACGAGGACGAGCGGCTAACTATGGCTACACCTTC. The full variable domain, completed using reference TRBV18 and TRBJ1-2, is NAGVMQNPRHLVRRRGQEARLRCSPMKGHSHVYWYRQLPEEGLKFMVYLQKENIIDESGMPKERFSAEFPKEGPSILRIQQVVRGDSAAYFCASSRGRAANYGYTFGSGTRLTVV.

The table lists this clonotype with many counts. V gene TRBV30 combines with J gene TRBJ1-5; unclear D gene. Trimming took off 1 base at V and 6 bases at J, with 10 bases between the two ends. Germline loops: CDR1 GTSNPN, CDR2 SVGIG (reference sequence). The CDR3 has 13 residues. This CDR3 is CAWSEYVTQPQHF. DNA of the CDR3: TGTGCCTGGAGTGAGTACGTTACTCAGCCCCAGCATTTT.

This clonotype was recorded many times. The chain has TRBV3-1 and TRBJ2-3; D remains unclear. The CDR3 covers 13 residues. Trimming took 4 bases from V and 4 from J, leaving 9 bases between them. Germline V gives CDR1 LGHDT, CDR2 YNNKEL (reference sequence). Here the CDR3 DNA reads TGTGCCAGCAGCCGCGGCGATGCAGATACGCAGTATTTT. Residues: CASSRGDADTQYF.

Many counts were recorded for this clonotype. This chain links TRBV10-3 with TRBJ1-2; 7 bases map to TRBD1. V shed 0 bases and J 4 bases; nucleotides not matched to a gene: 8. Germline CDR1 is ENHRY and CDR2 is SYGVKD. The CDR3 extends over 16 amino acids. CDR3 sequence (DNA): TGTGCCATCAGTGAGTCAGAGGGGGCGCAGCTCTATGGCTACACCTTC. Its translation: CAISESEGAQLYGYTF.

In this sample, this clonotype turned up many times. This chain uses TRBV20-1 with TRBJ1-5; 10 bases agree with TRBD1. V lost 4 bases to trimming and J lost 2 bases; unmatched junction nucleotides: 5. CDR3 size: 15 residues. CDR1 and CDR2 from the germline V gene are DFQATT and SNEGSKA (reference sequence). The CDR3 DNA reads TGCAGTGCTATCCGACAGGGGGCGCGCAATCAGCCCCAGCATTTT. This codes for CSAIRQGARNQPQHF.

This clonotype showed up many times. The rearrangement joins TRBV5-1 to TRBJ2-2; D not certain. Germline-derived CDR1 and CDR2 are SGHRS and YFSETQ. The CDR3 is 15 residues long. The V end was cut by 4 bases, the J end by 2 bases, with 12 bases between. In DNA, the CDR3 is TGCGCCAGCAGCCGCCCAGAGGCTAACACCGGGGAGCTGTTTTTT. This encodes CASSRPEANTGELFF.

The sample holds many counts of this clonotype. The genes are TRBV18 and TRBJ2-1; D may be TRBD1 (5 bases). The germline V gene encodes CDR1 KGHSH and CDR2 LQKENI. The CDR3 spans 15 residues. The V end was cut by 5 bases, the J end by 0 bases, with 11 bases between. In nucleotides, the CDR3 is TGTGCCAGCTCAGACAGAGAGAGCTCCTACAATGAGCAGTTCTTC. It specifies CASSDRESSYNEQFF.

This clonotype was observed at least ten times. This chain joins TRBV3-1 and TRBJ2-7; maybe TRBD1 (5 bases). V was cut by 2 bases and J by 2 bases, with 10 bases left in between. This CDR3 spans 14 amino acids. CDR1 and CDR2 from the germline V gene are LGHDT and YNNKEL (reference sequence). CDR3 nucleotides: TGTGCCAGCAGCCAACGACAGAATACCTACGAGCAGTACTTC. Translated, it gives CASSQRQNTYEQYF.

This clonotype was seen at least ten times. CDR3 sequence: CASTPGERTPGSWMFF. The DNA of the CDR3 is TGTGCCAGCACCCCGGGGGAGCGAACACCGGGGAGCTGGATGTTTTTT. The V call is TRBV6-2 or TRBV6-3, the J call TRBJ2-2; maybe TRBD2 (6 bases). This CDR3 region has 16 residues. V was shortened by 7 bases and J by 15 bases, with 30 bases between the two germline ends. Germline V lookup: CDR1 MNHEY, CDR2 SVGEGT.

This clonotype was seen ten or more times. V and J are TRBV7-2 and TRBJ2-5; perhaps D is TRBD1 or TRBD2 (6 bases each). This CDR3 is built from 13 residues. CDR1 SGHTA and CDR2 FQGNSA come from the germline V gene. Trimming stripped 8 bases from V and 5 bases from J, with 15 bases between. CDR3 bases: TGTGCCAGCCGGGGGCGGGATGGGGAGACCCAGTACTTC. Its translation is CASRGRDGETQYF. Together with reference TRBV7-2 and TRBJ2-5, the CDR3 gives the full variable domain: GAGVSQSPSNKVTEKGKDVELRCDPISGHTALYWYRQSLGQGLEFLIYFQGNSAPDKSGLPSDRFSAERTGGSVSTLTIQRTQQEDSAVYLCASRGRDGETQYFGPGTRLLVL.

This clonotype showed up many times. This chain links TRBV29-1 with TRBJ2-1; the D gene is possibly TRBD2 (5 bases). Germline V CDR1 and CDR2: SQVTM, ANQGSEA. This CDR3 is built from 15 residues. V was pared by 6 bases and J by 0 bases, with 15 bases between. CDR3 nucleotide sequence: TGCAGCGTGAGGGTAGATTCCAGCTCCTACAATGAGCAGTTCTTC. Residues: CSVRVDSSSYNEQFF.

This clonotype was detected ten times or more. The gene calls are TRBV27 and TRBJ1-6; the D gene is possibly TRBD1 (5 bases). This CDR3 has 16 amino acids. Germline V gene lookup returns CDR1 MNHEY and CDR2 SMNVEV (reference sequence). The V end lost 4 bases, the J end lost 8 bases, and 18 bases lay between the germline ends. The CDR3 loop reads CASSSQPPGPYSPLHF. The DNA for the CDR3 is TGTGCCAGCAGTTCCCAACCCCCGGGACCCTATTCACCCCTCCACTTT.

This clonotype was counted at least ten times. V gene TRBV20-1 combines with J gene TRBJ1-2, with 11 bases fitting TRBD1. V lost 5 bases to trimming and J lost 8 bases; unmatched junction nucleotides: 13. This CDR3 spans 15 amino acids. Per germline, CDR1 DFQATT and CDR2 SNEGSKA (reference sequence). CDR3 loop: CSAWTGGGWAGGYTF. For the CDR3, the DNA is TGCAGTGCTTGGACAGGGGGCGGATGGGCGGGGGGCTACACCTTC.

V gene TRBV5-4 combines with J gene TRBJ1-1; D call uncertain. Trimming cost V 0 bases and J 6 bases, with 15 bases left between them. The length of the CDR3 is 15 residues. CDR1 and CDR2 from the germline V gene are SGHNT and YYREEE (reference sequence). The CDR3 DNA reads as TGTGCCAGCAGCTTGGGCCCCACCACAACAGCTGAAGCTTTCTTT. Its translation is CASSLGPTTTAEAFF.

This clonotype occurred many times. The chain has TRBV28 and TRBJ2-3, with 8 positions matching TRBD2. Germline-derived CDR1 and CDR2 are MDHEN and SYDVKM. The CDR3 covers 15 residues. Trimming removed 4 bases from V and 3 bases from J; junction bases left unmatched: 6. CDR3 sequence reads: CASSYSGDPTDTQYF. The CDR3 DNA is TGTGCCAGCAGTTATAGCGGGGATCCTACAGATACGCAGTATTTT.

The sample holds a few counts of this clonotype. The chain employs TRBV7-7 and TRBJ1-5; no firm D call. Germline CDR1 and CDR2: SSHAT and FNYEAQ (reference sequence). CDR3 length: 13 amino acids. V lost 1 base and J lost 3, with 4 bases in between. As DNA, the CDR3 is TGTGCCAGCAGCTTAGGGAACAATCAGCCCCAGCATTTT. Protein product: CASSLGNNQPQHF.

This clonotype has a count of ten or more. The chain has TRBV5-1 and TRBJ1-1; weak D call: TRBD1 (5 bases). Trimming stripped 7 bases from V and 5 bases from J, with 18 bases between. The germline V gene has CDR1 SGHRS and CDR2 YFSETQ. This CDR3 region has 14 residues. The CDR3 is CASSPGGWGTEAFF. DNA of the CDR3: TGCGCCAGCTCCCCCGGGGGGTGGGGGACTGAAGCTTTCTTT.

This clonotype was seen a few times. The V call is TRBV19, the J call TRBJ1-2, with TRBD1 as a possible D gene (5 bases). V was shortened by 4 bases and J by 3 bases, with 9 bases between the two germline ends. CDR3 length: 13 amino acids. Germline V gives CDR1 LNHDA, CDR2 SQIVND (reference sequence). The CDR3 coding sequence is TGTGCCAGTAGTACTTGGGACGACTATGGCTACACCTTC. Translating it yields CASSTWDDYGYTF.

This clonotype was seen repeatedly, ten times or more. The rearrangement uses TRBV11-3 and TRBJ2-7; TRBD1 agrees at 8 bases. Per germline, CDR1 SGHNT and CDR2 YENEEA. The CDR3 runs 15 residues. The J segment lost 5 bases and the V segment lost 3 bases, leaving 9 bases of the junction unmatched. CDR3 nucleotides: TGTGCCAGCAGCTTTGGTCCAGGGGGCTTCAACGAGCAGTACTTC. Its protein product is CASSFGPGGFNEQYF.

The chain uses TRBV7-9 and TRBJ2-1, with D maybe TRBD1 (5 bases). V shed 6 bases and J shed 8 bases, with 11 bases lying between them. This CDR3 comprises 12 residues. CDR1 and CDR2 (germline): SEHNR, FQNEAQ (reference sequence). DNA for the CDR3: TGTGCCAGCAGGCCAGGGCACGATGAGCAGTTCTTC. The encoded protein is CASRPGHDEQFF.

This clonotype came up many times. The V call is TRBV29-1, the J call TRBJ2-1, with D hard to call. Trimming shortened V by 7 bases and J by 2 bases, and 3 bases separated the two germline ends. Germline-derived CDR1 and CDR2 are SQVTM and ANQGSEA. This CDR3 has 10 residues. The CDR3 DNA reads as TGCAGCGCGGCCTACAATGAGCAGTTCTTC. This translates into CSAAYNEQFF.

In its sample, this clonotype was seen many times. The DNA of the CDR3 is TGTGCCAGCAGCCAAGATTCGGCCGGCAATCAGCCCCAGCATTTT. Protein product: CASSQDSAGNQPQHF. The gene calls are TRBV4-2 and TRBJ1-5, with D hard to call. Germline V gene sequence: CDR1 LGHNA, CDR2 YNFKEQ. V lost 0 bases and J 2 bases, leaving 8 bases between the germline ends. The CDR3 is 15 amino acids.

This clonotype was detected ten times or more. V and J are TRBV4-2 and TRBJ2-5, with D uncertain. From germline, CDR1 is LGHNA and CDR2 YNFKEQ. This CDR3 region has 14 residues. Trimming shortened V by 0 bases and J by 1 base, and 6 bases separated the two germline ends. CDR3 protein: CASSQDPLQETQYF. The CDR3 DNA sequence: TGTGCCAGCAGCCAAGATCCGCTCCAAGAGACCCAGTACTTC.

This clonotype appeared many times. The chain uses TRBV11-2 and TRBJ2-1, with unresolved D. The length of the CDR3 is 16 residues. The germline V and J ends were trimmed by 1 base and 2 bases, with 12 bases remaining between them. The V gene's germline CDR1 is SGHAT and CDR2 FQNNGV. The CDR3: CASSLGTVRPYNEQFF. The CDR3 bases are TGTGCCAGCAGCTTAGGGACGGTAAGACCCTACAATGAGCAGTTCTTC.